The sequence of this T cell receptor beta chain was determined in a study of blood T cell repertoires in COVID-19. In the original processing: Amplification of reference gene primers provided the estimated nucleated cell counts. The assay was immunoSEQ multiplex PCR, and TCRdb's table has in-frame clones only and misses some. That table furnishes V, J and clone size, whereas the DNA furnished D and trimming. The repertoire holds about 260,000 clones, roughly 80% seen once, with approximately 10% in the top ten. In germline, CDR1 is ENHRY, CDR2 SYGVKD. There are 16 residues in the CDR3. V was clipped by 0 bases and J by 4 bases; unmatched bases: 7.

The material sequenced was peripheral blood. The chain has TRBV10-3 and TRBJ1-2; 8 positions agree with TRBD1. The TCR originated in a woman between 50 and 59 years old who had recovered from COVID-19. The CDR3 protein is CAISESRATGGYGYTF. CDR3 sequence (DNA): TGTGCCATCAGTGAGTCGAGGGCAACAGGGGGCTATGGCTACACCTTC.